A selection of T cell receptor beta chains follows, all from one sample in a study of T-cell memory formation after mild COVID-19. Each CDR3 protein is one row after TCRdb ran MiXCR on the 5' RACE reads. This table has fewer than 250,000 distinct CDR3 sequences, roughly 30% appearing once. Material: PBMCs or a T cell subset sorted from them (not recorded which). The source is an adult woman who had mild COVID-19 (a few samples of this study predate the infection). Cell type and time point are not known. The CDR3 runs from the conserved cysteine through the conserved F or W. The order of the fields is J gene, V gene, D gene, clone size, CDR3 protein, CDR3 DNA. D genes are given only for firm matches. Clone sizes are given selectively: once, few, many, or a class where the clone is expanded.

TRBJ2-2	TRBV9	TRBD1	.	CASSDRQGTTGELFF	TGTGCCAGCAGCGACCGACAGGGTACCACCGGGGAGCTGTTTTTT
TRBJ2-3	TRBV15	TRBD2	.	CATSLAGAPTDTQYF	TGTGCCACCAGCCTAGCGGGGGCGCCCACAGATACGCAGTATTTT
TRBJ1-2	TRBV27	TRBD1	few	CASSPLDRAYGYTF	TGTGCCAGCAGTCCCCTGGACAGGGCCTATGGCTACACCTTC
TRBJ2-1	TRBV7-9	TRBD2	.	CASSPKRLAGGPGEQFF	TGTGCCAGCAGCCCGAAGAGACTAGCGGGGGGGCCAGGTGAGCAGTTCTTC
TRBJ2-1	TRBV5-4	.	.	CASSPPLASATYNEQFF	TGTGCCAGCAGCCCCCCTTTAGCTAGCGCAACCTACAATGAGCAGTTCTTC
TRBJ2-3	TRBV7-9	.	.	CAWSGATDTQYF	TGTGCCTGGTCGGGGGCGACGGATACGCAGTATTTT
TRBJ2-1	TRBV7-2	.	.	CASSSHKTRRGNEQFF	TGTGCCAGCAGCTCTCACAAGACCCGTCGGGGCAATGAGCAGTTCTTC
TRBJ2-7	TRBV12-3/TRBV12-4	TRBD2	.	CASGRLAGGPSFLGYEQYF	TGTGCCAGCGGCCGACTAGCGGGAGGGCCTTCCTTCCTAGGATACGAGCAGTACTTC
TRBJ2-5	TRBV5-1	TRBD1	few	CASSWGDRAETQYF	TGCGCCAGCAGCTGGGGGGACAGGGCCGAGACCCAGTACTTC
TRBJ1-1	TRBV5-1	TRBD1	.	CASSDRQGVNTEAFF	TGCGCCAGCAGCGACAGACAGGGGGTGAACACTGAAGCTTTCTTT
TRBJ2-7	TRBV5-5	TRBD1	.	CASSLTASIYRSTVTGDSYEQYF	TGTGCCAGCAGCTTGACGGCGTCAATTTACCGGTCCACGGTTACAGGGGACTCCTACGAGCAGTACTTC
TRBJ2-5	TRBV7-2	.	.	CASSPGTQQTQYF	TGTGCCAGCAGCCCAGGGACCCAGCAGACCCAGTACTTC
TRBJ2-2	TRBV9	TRBD2	once	CASSVSGSRAGELFF	TGTGCCAGCAGCGTGAGCGGGAGTAGGGCCGGGGAGCTGTTTTTT
TRBJ2-2	TRBV7-8	TRBD1	.	CASSLGGQGFTGELFF	TGTGCCAGCAGCTTAGGGGGACAGGGGTTTACCGGGGAGCTGTTTTTT
TRBJ2-1	TRBV18	TRBD2	.	CASSPLGTMYNEQFF	TGTGCCAGCTCACCACTCGGGACTATGTACAATGAGCAGTTCTTC
TRBJ2-2	TRBV30	.	few	CAWRRAGQAGELFF	TGTGCCTGGAGGCGGGCAGGGCAAGCCGGGGAGCTGTTTTTT
TRBJ1-5	TRBV24-1	.	.	CATSGLRNPERTKGHQPQHF	TGTGCCACCAGTGGTTTAAGAAACCCCGAGAGGACAAAAGGTCATCAGCCCCAGCATTTT
TRBJ1-2	TRBV3-1	.	once	CASSPKMSYGYTF	TGTGCCAGCAGCCCTAAGATGAGCTATGGCTACACCTTC
TRBJ2-2	TRBV12-3/TRBV12-4	.	few	CASGPGGRGTGELFF	TGTGCCAGCGGGCCGGGGGGCCGGGGCACCGGGGAGCTGTTTTTT
TRBJ2-1	TRBV7-2	.	.	CASRLRPRLAGNEQFF	TGTGCCAGCAGGCTGCGACCGCGCCTCGCAGGCAATGAGCAGTTCTTC
TRBJ2-3	TRBV7-3	TRBD2	.	CASSTSGGGTDTQYF	TGTGCCAGCAGCACTAGCGGCGGGGGCACAGATACGCAGTATTTT
TRBJ2-7	TRBV20-1	TRBD2	.	CSARLTSGRLEQYF	TGCAGTGCTAGACTTACTAGCGGGCGACTCGAGCAGTACTTC
TRBJ2-1	TRBV12-3/TRBV12-4	TRBD2	.	CASRRTSGSRPNEQFF	TGTGCCAGCAGGAGGACGAGCGGGAGTCGCCCCAATGAGCAGTTCTTC
TRBJ2-1	TRBV7-9	TRBD1	.	CASSPGTGYEQFF	TGTGCCAGCAGCCCGGGGACAGGGTATGAGCAGTTCTTC
TRBJ1-5	TRBV29-1	.	few	CSAAAGGANQPQHF	TGCAGCGCCGCAGCGGGGGGGGCGAATCAGCCCCAGCATTTT
TRBJ2-7	TRBV7-6	.	once	CASSLGSSRTFSYEQYF	TGTGCCAGCAGCTTAGGGAGTAGCAGGACCTTCTCCTACGAGCAGTACTTC
TRBJ2-7	TRBV18	.	.	CASSPPALASPYEQYF	TGTGCCAGCTCACCACCCGCGCTAGCGAGTCCCTACGAGCAGTACTTC
TRBJ2-7	TRBV5-1	.	few	CASSLLSQPYEQYF	TGCGCCAGCAGCTTGTTATCACAGCCCTACGAGCAGTACTTC
TRBJ1-3	TRBV6-6	.	.	CASSYSPSSGNTIYF	TGTGCCAGCAGTTACTCGCCCTCCTCTGGAAACACCATATATTTT
TRBJ2-7	TRBV3-1	TRBD1	few	CASSPSAGGYEQYF	TGTGCCAGCAGCCCGTCGGCAGGGGGATACGAGCAGTACTTC
TRBJ2-1	TRBV20-1	.	.	CSARDGRRARKQFF	TGCAGTGCTAGAGATGGGAGGAGAGCGAGGAAACAGTTCTTC
TRBJ2-7	TRBV5-1	.	few	CASSPDEGGLYEQYF	TGCGCCAGCAGCCCCGATGAGGGAGGCCTCTACGAGCAGTACTTC
TRBJ1-4	TRBV20-1	.	few	CSASPLGDKGGAVGEKLFF	TGCAGTGCTAGCCCCCTCGGGGATAAGGGAGGAGCGGTCGGGGAAAAACTGTTTTTT
TRBJ2-5	TRBV6-1	TRBD2	.	CASSVPTGLAVKAQYF	TGTGCCAGCAGTGTCCCCACGGGACTAGCGGTTAAGGCCCAGTACTTC
TRBJ2-7	TRBV29-1	.	once	CSVVRAGDPSYEQYF	TGCAGCGTTGTAAGAGCGGGCGACCCCTCCTACGAGCAGTACTTC
TRBJ2-6	TRBV24-1	.	.	CATSWGGYGANVLTF	TGTGCCACCAGTTGGGGGGGCTATGGGGCCAACGTCCTGACTTTC
TRBJ2-5	TRBV24-1	.	.	CATSTAGPRETQYF	TGTGCCACCAGTACCGCAGGTCCCCGGGAGACCCAGTACTTC
TRBJ2-1	TRBV9	.	few	CASSVGQGLVGGNEQFF	TGTGCCAGCAGCGTAGGACAGGGCCTCGTGGGGGGCAATGAGCAGTTCTTC
TRBJ2-1	TRBV7-9	TRBD2	few	CASRETGLEGYNEQFF	TGTGCCAGCAGAGAGACTGGACTAGAGGGCTACAATGAGCAGTTCTTC
TRBJ1-2	TRBV29-1	.	.	CSVVMTDGYTF	TGCAGCGTTGTTATGACTGATGGCTACACCTTC
TRBJ1-1	TRBV6-5	.	.	CATEINTEAFF	TGTGCCACAGAGATCAACACTGAAGCTTTCTTT
TRBJ2-3	TRBV7-3	TRBD1	few	CASSLKTGVDTQYF	TGTGCCAGCAGCCTAAAAACAGGGGTAGATACGCAGTATTTT
TRBJ2-1	TRBV9	.	.	CASSVAGLSYNEQFF	TGTGCCAGCAGCGTAGCGGGGCTCTCCTACAATGAGCAGTTCTTC
TRBJ1-2	TRBV7-3	.	.	CASSPGWGYGYTF	TGTGCCAGCAGTCCCGGGTGGGGCTATGGCTACACCTTC
TRBJ2-2	TRBV7-3	.	.	CASSSDSYTGELFF	TGTGCCAGCAGCTCAGACTCGTACACCGGGGAGCTGTTTTTT
TRBJ2-2	TRBV5-1	.	.	CASSLTGGAGELFF	TGCGCCAGCAGCTTAACAGGAGGGGCCGGGGAGCTGTTTTTT
TRBJ2-5	TRBV4-2	TRBD2	.	CASSQDFSGGETQYF	TGTGCCAGCAGCCAAGATTTTTCGGGAGGAGAGACCCAGTACTTC
TRBJ1-5	TRBV6-1	TRBD1	.	CASSEAWDRVWQPQHF	TGTGCCAGCAGTGAAGCTTGGGACAGGGTCTGGCAGCCCCAGCATTTT
TRBJ2-1	TRBV7-6	TRBD2	few	CASSWTTSDHEQFF	TGTGCCAGCAGCTGGACGACTAGCGACCATGAGCAGTTCTTC
TRBJ1-2	TRBV7-2	.	.	CASSLGASQAYYGYTF	TGTGCCAGCAGCTTAGGGGCATCTCAGGCTTACTATGGCTACACCTTC
TRBJ2-7	TRBV4-3	TRBD2	.	CASSRRLANEQYF	TGCGCCAGCAGCCGCCGACTAGCGAACGAGCAGTACTTC
TRBJ2-1	TRBV19	TRBD1	few	CASSVLGTGVENEQFF	TGTGCCAGTAGTGTACTGGGGACAGGGGTTGAGAATGAGCAGTTCTTC
TRBJ1-2	TRBV6-5	TRBD1	.	CASSLHRGKYGYTF	TGTGCCAGCAGTCTCCACAGGGGGAAGTATGGCTACACCTTC
TRBJ2-7	TRBV6-2/TRBV6-3	.	few	CASTNSHEQYF	TGTGCCAGCACTAACTCCCACGAGCAGTACTTC
TRBJ2-1	TRBV9	.	.	CASSVVGGTYNEQFF	TGTGCCAGCAGCGTAGTCGGGGGAACCTACAATGAGCAGTTCTTC